Listed below are T cell receptor beta chains from one sample, sequenced in a study of T-cell reconstitution after alpha-beta-depleted transplantation in children. TCRdb fed the PCR reads into MiXCR, producing one record per CDR3 protein. The data hold roughly 790,000 distinct CDR3 sequences, with 15% to 20% observed a single time. Source: PBMCs, mostly from graft donor cells, taken 360 days after TCRalphabeta/CD19-depleted stem cell transplant. These receptors all stem from a male patient aged 10-17 years who had a stem cell transplant for acute lymphoblastic leukemia, so the T cells may come from the graft donor. The CDR3 runs from the conserved cysteine through the conserved F or W. A D gene is named only where the DNA matches it firmly. The listing skips clone size in some rows; elsewhere it reads once, few, many or a size class.

abundance: few; v_gene: TRBV10-3; d_gene: TRBD1; j_gene: TRBJ2-5; CDR3nt: TGTGCCATCAGTGACCGGGACAGGGGTGAACAAGAGACCCAGTACTTC; CDR3aa: CAISDRDRGEQETQYF
abundance: -; v_gene: TRBV9; d_gene: TRBD2; j_gene: TRBJ2-7; CDR3nt: TGTGCCAGCAGCGTAGACCCTAGCGGGGGCTCCTACGAGCAGTACTTC; CDR3aa: CASSVDPSGGSYEQYF
abundance: -; v_gene: TRBV6-4; d_gene: -; j_gene: TRBJ2-1; CDR3nt: TGTGCCAGCAGTGTGGGGGCGGGGATTTACAATGAGCAGTTCTTC; CDR3aa: CASSVGAGIYNEQFF
abundance: many; v_gene: TRBV7-9; d_gene: -; j_gene: TRBJ1-4; CDR3nt: TGTGCCAGCAGCTATCAGGGAAATGAAAAACTGTTTTTT; CDR3aa: CASSYQGNEKLFF
abundance: many; v_gene: TRBV10-3; d_gene: TRBD2; j_gene: TRBJ2-3; CDR3nt: TGTGCCATCAGCCCGGGACTAGCGGTTACAGATACGCAGTATTTT; CDR3aa: CAISPGLAVTDTQYF
abundance: many; v_gene: TRBV12-3/TRBV12-4; d_gene: TRBD1; j_gene: TRBJ1-3; CDR3nt: TGTGCCACAAAGACAGGGCTCTCTGGAAACACCATATATTTT; CDR3aa: CATKTGLSGNTIYF
abundance: few; v_gene: TRBV6-2/TRBV6-3; d_gene: -; j_gene: TRBJ2-7; CDR3nt: TGTGCCAGCAGTTATAGATCCGAGCAGTACTTC; CDR3aa: CASSYRSEQYF
abundance: -; v_gene: TRBV15; d_gene: TRBD1; j_gene: TRBJ2-5; CDR3nt: TGTGCCACCAGCAGAGACGGGACAGGCCAAGAGACCCAGTACTTC; CDR3aa: CATSRDGTGQETQYF
abundance: -; v_gene: TRBV20-1; d_gene: -; j_gene: TRBJ2-5; CDR3nt: TGCAGTGCGCAGACAGAGGCCCAGTACTTC; CDR3aa: CSAQTEAQYF
abundance: few; v_gene: TRBV6-4; d_gene: TRBD2; j_gene: TRBJ2-3; CDR3nt: TGTGCCAGCAGTGTTCTAGCGGCAGATACGCAGTATTTT; CDR3aa: CASSVLAADTQYF
abundance: few; v_gene: TRBV7-9; d_gene: -; j_gene: TRBJ2-1; CDR3nt: TGTGCCAGCAGCTTAGAAGTGAGACGCTTCCACAATGAGCAGTTCTTC; CDR3aa: CASSLEVRRFHNEQFF
abundance: few; v_gene: TRBV4-2; d_gene: TRBD1; j_gene: TRBJ2-6; CDR3nt: TGTGCCAGCAGCCAAGAAGACGACAGGGGGGCTGGGGCCAACGTCCTGACTTTC; CDR3aa: CASSQEDDRGAGANVLTF
abundance: -; v_gene: TRBV27; d_gene: TRBD2; j_gene: TRBJ2-7; CDR3nt: TGTGCCAGCAGGCGCGGGAGGACTAGGTACGAGCAGTACTTC; CDR3aa: CASRRGRTRYEQYF
abundance: many; v_gene: TRBV10-1; d_gene: TRBD1; j_gene: TRBJ2-2; CDR3nt: TGCGCCAGCAGTGAACAGGGGTTCGGGGAGCTGTTTTTT; CDR3aa: CASSEQGFGELFF
abundance: -; v_gene: TRBV29-1; d_gene: TRBD2; j_gene: TRBJ2-3; CDR3nt: TGCAGCGTCCTGACTAGCGGGGTCACAGATACGCAGTATTTT; CDR3aa: CSVLTSGVTDTQYF
abundance: -; v_gene: TRBV5-1; d_gene: -; j_gene: TRBJ2-3; CDR3nt: TGCGCCAGCAGCCTACCGGACCGACCAGATACGCAGTATTTT; CDR3aa: CASSLPDRPDTQYF
abundance: -; v_gene: TRBV27; d_gene: TRBD1; j_gene: TRBJ2-1; CDR3nt: TGTGCCAGCAGTTTCACCGGGACAGGTTTAATTAGCTCCTACAATGAGCAGTTCTTC; CDR3aa: CASSFTGTGLISSYNEQFF
abundance: few; v_gene: TRBV5-4; d_gene: -; j_gene: TRBJ2-3; CDR3nt: TGTGCCAGCAGCTTGGTAATGTGGGGCAGCACAGATACGCAGTATTTT; CDR3aa: CASSLVMWGSTDTQYF
abundance: few; v_gene: TRBV20-1; d_gene: TRBD2; j_gene: TRBJ2-1; CDR3nt: TGCAGTGCTAGGAACGCGGGAGGGGCCAATGAGCAGTTCTTC; CDR3aa: CSARNAGGANEQFF
abundance: -; v_gene: TRBV27; d_gene: -; j_gene: TRBJ2-2; CDR3nt: TGTGCCAGCAAGAGGGTCGGAAGAAACACCGGGGAGCTGTTTTTT; CDR3aa: CASKRVGRNTGELFF
abundance: many; v_gene: TRBV5-1; d_gene: -; j_gene: TRBJ2-3; CDR3nt: TGCGCCAGCAGCTTCGGGGCAGGGATTGCCGATACGCAGTATTTT; CDR3aa: CASSFGAGIADTQYF
abundance: many; v_gene: TRBV7-2; d_gene: TRBD1; j_gene: TRBJ2-2; CDR3nt: TGTGCCAGCAGCCCGAGAGGGGGCGTACTCTCGGGTACCGGGGAGCTGTTTTTT; CDR3aa: CASSPRGGVLSGTGELFF
abundance: few; v_gene: TRBV4-2; d_gene: -; j_gene: TRBJ2-3; CDR3nt: TGTGCCAGCAGCCAAGAGCCGCAGAGGGGCACAGATACGCAGTATTTT; CDR3aa: CASSQEPQRGTDTQYF
abundance: -; v_gene: TRBV28; d_gene: TRBD1; j_gene: TRBJ1-5; CDR3nt: TGTGCCAGCAGGGACAGGAGCTCAAGCAATCAGCCCCAGCATTTT; CDR3aa: CASRDRSSSNQPQHF
abundance: -; v_gene: TRBV20-1; d_gene: TRBD2; j_gene: TRBJ2-1; CDR3nt: TGCAGTGCATACGGGACTAGCCTGATGAATGAGCAGTTCTTC; CDR3aa: CSAYGTSLMNEQFF
abundance: -; v_gene: TRBV6-1; d_gene: -; j_gene: TRBJ2-7; CDR3nt: TGTGCCAGCAGCCGGAGGGGGGTCGAGGGGCGCCGTCGCGGGCAGTACTTC; CDR3aa: CASSRRGVEGRRRGQYF
abundance: many; v_gene: TRBV12-3/TRBV12-4; d_gene: -; j_gene: TRBJ2-2; CDR3nt: TGTGCCAGCAGGGGCCCCAACACCGGGGAGCTGTTTTTT; CDR3aa: CASRGPNTGELFF
abundance: -; v_gene: TRBV7-2; d_gene: TRBD2; j_gene: TRBJ2-1; CDR3nt: TGTGCCAGCAGCTTAGACACTAGCGGGAGCTCCTTCTTC; CDR3aa: CASSLDTSGSSFF
abundance: few; v_gene: TRBV29-1; d_gene: TRBD2; j_gene: TRBJ2-7; CDR3nt: TGCAGCGTGGCGGGACTAGCGGAGAGTTCCTACGAGCAGTACTTC; CDR3aa: CSVAGLAESSYEQYF
abundance: -; v_gene: TRBV9; d_gene: -; j_gene: TRBJ2-3; CDR3nt: TGTGCCAGCAGCTACTCCGAGAGACTTCTAACAGATACGCAGTATTTT; CDR3aa: CASSYSERLLTDTQYF
abundance: many; v_gene: TRBV7-8; d_gene: TRBD2; j_gene: TRBJ2-7; CDR3nt: TGTGCCAGCAGCTTAGGCCTAGCGGGAGGAGGGTACGAGCAGTACTTC; CDR3aa: CASSLGLAGGGYEQYF
abundance: many; v_gene: TRBV29-1; d_gene: TRBD1; j_gene: TRBJ1-1; CDR3nt: TGCAGCGTTGATACAGGGGGGAACACTGAAGCTTTCTTT; CDR3aa: CSVDTGGNTEAFF
abundance: -; v_gene: TRBV6-2/TRBV6-3; d_gene: -; j_gene: TRBJ1-1; CDR3nt: TGTGCCAGCGAGCGGTCCCTCGGGACGGGCACTGAAGCTTTCTTT; CDR3aa: CASERSLGTGTEAFF
abundance: few; v_gene: TRBV2; d_gene: TRBD1; j_gene: TRBJ2-5; CDR3nt: TGTGCCAGCGTCCAGGACAGGGGGCAGACCCAGTACTTC; CDR3aa: CASVQDRGQTQYF
abundance: few; v_gene: TRBV7-8; d_gene: TRBD2; j_gene: TRBJ2-3; CDR3nt: TGTGCCAGCAGCCCTCAAACTAGCGGGAGATCGGATACGCAGTATTTT; CDR3aa: CASSPQTSGRSDTQYF
abundance: many; v_gene: TRBV15; d_gene: -; j_gene: TRBJ1-1; CDR3nt: TGTGCCACCAGCAGAGATGGGGCCTTTTTTAACACTGAAGCTTTCTTT; CDR3aa: CATSRDGAFFNTEAFF
abundance: -; v_gene: TRBV2; d_gene: TRBD1; j_gene: TRBJ2-7; CDR3nt: TGTGCCAGCAGGACAGGGGGCCGGCTCCCCGCCCTGAACGAGCAGTACTTC; CDR3aa: CASRTGGRLPALNEQYF
abundance: few; v_gene: TRBV2; d_gene: -; j_gene: TRBJ2-7; CDR3nt: TGTGCCAGCAGTATGGAAACGGGACACGGCTACGAGCAGTACTTC; CDR3aa: CASSMETGHGYEQYF
abundance: few; v_gene: TRBV12-3/TRBV12-4; d_gene: -; j_gene: TRBJ2-3; CDR3nt: TGTGCCAGCAGTCAGGGGCCCAAACCGGCAGATACGCAGTATTTT; CDR3aa: CASSQGPKPADTQYF